The source of this T cell receptor beta chain is a study of T cell responses to AZD1222 COVID-19 vaccine. Method: immunoSEQ multiplex PCR; TCRdb's copy keeps in-frame clones and lacks some. The sample has about 59,000 clones; roughly 84% are singletons. This clonotype was sampled from an adult in good health. The input for sequencing was peripheral blood, taken on day 0 of AZD1222 vaccination.

Here the CDR3 DNA reads TGTGCCAGCAGCGCCTCTGCCAGACCCAATACGCAGTATTTT. Translation: CASSASARPNTQYF. The chain recombines TRBV7-2 with TRBJ2-3; D not resolved. V was shortened by 5 bases and J by 7 bases, with 16 bases between the two germline ends. The CDR3 length is 14 residues. Germline lookup yields CDR1 SGHTA and CDR2 FQGNSA.